A selection of T cell receptor beta chains follows, all from one sample in a study of blood T cells in healthy people across ages. TCRdb reprocessed the 5' RACE reads via MiXCR and lists one record per CDR3 protein. Here the sample spans about 800,000 distinct CDR3 sequences, roughly 60% being singletons. The sample taken for sequencing was blood. The receptors come from a man aged 30-40 years in good health. CDR3s include the opening cysteine and the closing phenylalanine or tryptophan. D genes are given only for firm matches. Clone size is stated in some rows and not others, as once, few, many or a class when expanded.

v_gene: TRBV20-1
j_gene: TRBJ2-7
abundance: few
d_gene: TRBD1
CDR3nt: TGCAGTGCTGACGGACAGGGTGGTTTCGAGCAGTACTTC
CDR3aa: CSADGQGGFEQYF

v_gene: TRBV28
j_gene: TRBJ2-1
abundance: -
d_gene: -
CDR3nt: TGTGCCAGCAGTCACCCTGGGCGGCCTGACTACAATGAGCAGTTCTTC
CDR3aa: CASSHPGRPDYNEQFF

v_gene: TRBV21-1
j_gene: TRBJ2-5
abundance: -
d_gene: -
CDR3nt: TGTGCCCCGACCGTGGGGGAGACCAAAGAGACCCAGTACTTC
CDR3aa: CAPTVGETKETQYF

v_gene: TRBV6-6
j_gene: TRBJ2-5
abundance: few
d_gene: TRBD2
CDR3nt: TGTGCCAGCAGCTCCAGCGGGGTCCAAGAGACCCAGTACTTC
CDR3aa: CASSSSGVQETQYF

v_gene: TRBV25-1
j_gene: TRBJ2-3
abundance: -
d_gene: -
CDR3nt: TGTGCCAGCAGTGACGGGAGTCGAACAGATACGCAGTATTTT
CDR3aa: CASSDGSRTDTQYF

v_gene: TRBV29-1
j_gene: TRBJ2-1
abundance: few
d_gene: -
CDR3nt: TGCAGCGTTCTCCTCTCCTACAATGAGCAGTTCTTC
CDR3aa: CSVLLSYNEQFF

v_gene: TRBV2
j_gene: TRBJ2-7
abundance: -
d_gene: -
CDR3nt: TGTGCCAGCAGCGGCTACAATGAGCAGTACTTC
CDR3aa: CASSGYNEQYF

v_gene: TRBV11-2
j_gene: TRBJ2-1
abundance: -
d_gene: TRBD2
CDR3nt: TGTGCCAGCAGGCCACTAGCGGGGGGGTGGTGTGAGCAGTTCTTC
CDR3aa: CASRPLAGGWCEQFF

v_gene: TRBV20-1
j_gene: TRBJ2-1
abundance: -
d_gene: TRBD2
CDR3nt: TGCAGTGCTAGAGATCGGCGAGCGGGAAGTAATGAGCAGTTCTTC
CDR3aa: CSARDRRAGSNEQFF

v_gene: TRBV24-1
j_gene: TRBJ2-1
abundance: -
d_gene: -
CDR3nt: TGTGCCACCAGAGGAGGGAACAATGAGCAGTTCTTC
CDR3aa: CATRGGNNEQFF

v_gene: TRBV20-1
j_gene: TRBJ2-7
abundance: few
d_gene: -
CDR3nt: TGCAGTGCTAAACCCTCCTACGAGCAGTACTTC
CDR3aa: CSAKPSYEQYF

v_gene: TRBV28
j_gene: TRBJ2-3
abundance: -
d_gene: -
CDR3nt: TGTGCCAGCAGTTTGTTCTCTGTGCGGGGCACAGATACGCAGTATTTT
CDR3aa: CASSLFSVRGTDTQYF

v_gene: TRBV20-1
j_gene: TRBJ1-4
abundance: many
d_gene: -
CDR3nt: TGCAGTGCTATGTCTGCCGATGAAAAACTGTTTTTT
CDR3aa: CSAMSADEKLFF

v_gene: TRBV7-2
j_gene: TRBJ2-5
abundance: few
d_gene: TRBD2
CDR3nt: TGTGCCAGCAGCCGAAGAACTAGCGGGGGCCACCTACCGTACCAAGAGACCCAGTACTTC
CDR3aa: CASSRRTSGGHLPYQETQYF

v_gene: TRBV20-1
j_gene: TRBJ1-2
abundance: few
d_gene: -
CDR3nt: TGCAGTGCTCGTCGACCGCCGGGGGGCTACACCTTC
CDR3aa: CSARRPPGGYTF

v_gene: TRBV6-5
j_gene: TRBJ2-5
abundance: -
d_gene: TRBD1
CDR3nt: TGTGCCAGCAGTCCATACAGGGGAGAGACCCAGTACTTC
CDR3aa: CASSPYRGETQYF

v_gene: TRBV6-1
j_gene: TRBJ2-7
abundance: -
d_gene: -
CDR3nt: TGTGCCAGCAGTCCCACTAGGATGGGCTACGAGCAGTACTTC
CDR3aa: CASSPTRMGYEQYF

v_gene: TRBV14
j_gene: TRBJ2-3
abundance: -
d_gene: -
CDR3nt: TGTGCCAGCAAGAGACAGGGCACAGATACGCAGTATTTT
CDR3aa: CASKRQGTDTQYF

v_gene: TRBV29-1
j_gene: TRBJ2-3
abundance: few
d_gene: -
CDR3nt: TGCAGCGTTGTTCGGCCTTCCGTGGCCATTGGCGGGGCCTTAGGAAGCGGCACAGATACGCAGTATTTT
CDR3aa: CSVVRPSVAIGGALGSGTDTQYF

v_gene: TRBV20-1
j_gene: TRBJ1-5
abundance: -
d_gene: TRBD1
CDR3nt: TGCAGTGCTAAAGGGACAGAGCTCGATCAGCCCCAGCATTTT
CDR3aa: CSAKGTELDQPQHF

v_gene: TRBV7-9
j_gene: TRBJ2-7
abundance: -
d_gene: -
CDR3nt: TGTGCCAGCAGCTTTAGGGGAGCCTCCGAGCAGTACTTC
CDR3aa: CASSFRGASEQYF

v_gene: TRBV28
j_gene: TRBJ2-7
abundance: few
d_gene: -
CDR3nt: TGTGCCAGCAGCCCCCCGGACAGATTGTACGAGCAGTACTTC
CDR3aa: CASSPPDRLYEQYF

v_gene: TRBV12-3/TRBV12-4
j_gene: TRBJ2-1
abundance: -
d_gene: TRBD1
CDR3nt: TGTGCCAGCAGCTTCAGGGGGACGGACCTCAATGAGCAGTTCTTC
CDR3aa: CASSFRGTDLNEQFF

v_gene: TRBV12-3/TRBV12-4
j_gene: TRBJ2-5
abundance: -
d_gene: -
CDR3nt: TGTGCCAGCAGTCAAAGCGGGACAGACGAGACCCAGTACTTC
CDR3aa: CASSQSGTDETQYF

v_gene: TRBV7-9
j_gene: TRBJ1-2
abundance: -
d_gene: -
CDR3nt: TGTGCCAGCAGCTTCAGCGGGTCCCTGGAGGGCTACACCTTC
CDR3aa: CASSFSGSLEGYTF

v_gene: TRBV29-1
j_gene: TRBJ1-2
abundance: few
d_gene: -
CDR3nt: TGCAGCGTTGACAGGGACTTCTATGGCTACACCTTC
CDR3aa: CSVDRDFYGYTF

v_gene: TRBV5-1
j_gene: TRBJ2-3
abundance: -
d_gene: -
CDR3nt: TGCGCCAGCAGCTTGGGTACATACACAGATACGCAGTATTTT
CDR3aa: CASSLGTYTDTQYF

v_gene: TRBV6-1
j_gene: TRBJ2-7
abundance: once
d_gene: -
CDR3nt: TGTGCCAGCAGTGAAGCGCAAGGGACAACTTACGAGCAGTACTTC
CDR3aa: CASSEAQGTTYEQYF

v_gene: TRBV10-3
j_gene: TRBJ2-3
abundance: -
d_gene: -
CDR3nt: TGTGCCATCAGTGACCGCACAGATACGCAGTATTTT
CDR3aa: CAISDRTDTQYF

v_gene: TRBV12-3/TRBV12-4
j_gene: TRBJ2-5
abundance: once
d_gene: TRBD1
CDR3nt: TGTGCCAGCAAAGGCGGGACAGGGGCCCTAAAAGGGACCCAGTACTTC
CDR3aa: CASKGGTGALKGTQYF

v_gene: TRBV7-2
j_gene: TRBJ2-3
abundance: -
d_gene: TRBD2
CDR3nt: TGTGCCAGCAGCTTAGATAGCGGGGGGCCGAGCACAGATACGCAGTATTTT
CDR3aa: CASSLDSGGPSTDTQYF

v_gene: TRBV6-2/TRBV6-3
j_gene: TRBJ2-7
abundance: few
d_gene: TRBD2
CDR3nt: TGTGCCAGCAGTTCGGACAGGAGGGGACTAGCCCAACTCCATGCCTACGAGCAGTACTTC
CDR3aa: CASSSDRRGLAQLHAYEQYF

v_gene: TRBV11-2
j_gene: TRBJ2-1
abundance: -
d_gene: -
CDR3nt: TGTGCCAGTACGTTACTAAACGATGAGCAGTTCTTC
CDR3aa: CASTLLNDEQFF

v_gene: TRBV5-1
j_gene: TRBJ1-4
abundance: -
d_gene: -
CDR3nt: TGCGCCAGCAGCCGACGGGGAAACCGGGAGATTAATGAAAAACTGTTTTTT
CDR3aa: CASSRRGNREINEKLFF

v_gene: TRBV6-5
j_gene: TRBJ2-1
abundance: -
d_gene: TRBD2
CDR3nt: TGTGCCAGCAGTAAGAGCGGGAGGGCCTACAATGAGCAGTTCTTC
CDR3aa: CASSKSGRAYNEQFF

v_gene: TRBV20-1
j_gene: TRBJ2-1
abundance: -
d_gene: TRBD2
CDR3nt: TGCAGTGCTATGCAACTTAGCGGGGCGACCTACAATGAGCAGTTCTTC
CDR3aa: CSAMQLSGATYNEQFF

v_gene: TRBV7-6
j_gene: TRBJ1-1
abundance: -
d_gene: -
CDR3nt: TGTGCCAGCAGCGTACAGGGTACCACTGAAGCTTTCTTT
CDR3aa: CASSVQGTTEAFF

v_gene: TRBV5-1
j_gene: TRBJ2-3
abundance: -
d_gene: -
CDR3nt: TGCGCCAGCAGCCCAAGGGACCGCAATCCAGATACGCAGTATTTT
CDR3aa: CASSPRDRNPDTQYF

v_gene: TRBV6-1
j_gene: TRBJ2-5
abundance: few
d_gene: -
CDR3nt: TGTGCCAGCAGTGCCTGGAACCAAGAGACCCAGTACTTC
CDR3aa: CASSAWNQETQYF

v_gene: TRBV20-1
j_gene: TRBJ1-5
abundance: -
d_gene: -
CDR3nt: TGCAGTGCTAGAACGGCCAGGGAGCAGCCCCAGCATTTT
CDR3aa: CSARTAREQPQHF

v_gene: TRBV27
j_gene: TRBJ2-7
abundance: -
d_gene: -
CDR3nt: TGTGCCAGCAGTTTATCGTGGTCCGGCGAGCAGTACTTC
CDR3aa: CASSLSWSGEQYF

v_gene: TRBV7-6
j_gene: TRBJ2-1
abundance: -
d_gene: TRBD2
CDR3nt: TGTGCCAGCAGCTTAGTCGTTCTAGCGGGAGGAAATGAGCAGTTCTTC
CDR3aa: CASSLVVLAGGNEQFF

v_gene: TRBV11-2
j_gene: TRBJ1-1
abundance: -
d_gene: -
CDR3nt: TGTGCCAGCAGCTTAGGTGGCAGGGCAAACACTGAAGCTTTCTTT
CDR3aa: CASSLGGRANTEAFF

v_gene: TRBV10-1
j_gene: TRBJ1-2
abundance: -
d_gene: TRBD1
CDR3nt: TGCGCCAGCAGTGCGGGACAGCTACCGTATGGCTACACCTTC
CDR3aa: CASSAGQLPYGYTF

v_gene: TRBV12-3/TRBV12-4
j_gene: TRBJ1-1
abundance: -
d_gene: -
CDR3nt: TGTGCCAGCAGTTTGTCAGGCAGGGGCACTGAAGCTTTCTTT
CDR3aa: CASSLSGRGTEAFF

v_gene: TRBV20-1
j_gene: TRBJ2-7
abundance: -
d_gene: -
CDR3nt: TGCAGTGCTTCGACCCACTCCTACGAGCAGTACTTC
CDR3aa: CSASTHSYEQYF

v_gene: TRBV11-2
j_gene: TRBJ2-6
abundance: once
d_gene: -
CDR3nt: TGTGCCAGCAGCTTAGGTCCGGGGTCTGGGGCCAACGTCCTGACTTTC
CDR3aa: CASSLGPGSGANVLTF

v_gene: TRBV20-1
j_gene: TRBJ2-7
abundance: -
d_gene: TRBD1
CDR3nt: TGCAGTGCTGACTACAGGGGGCGCAACGAGCAGTACTTC
CDR3aa: CSADYRGRNEQYF

v_gene: TRBV27
j_gene: TRBJ2-1
abundance: -
d_gene: TRBD1
CDR3nt: TGTGCCAGCAGTCCCCATAGACAGGGGGAGAATGAGCAGTTCTTC
CDR3aa: CASSPHRQGENEQFF

v_gene: TRBV5-1
j_gene: TRBJ2-3
abundance: -
d_gene: TRBD2
CDR3nt: TGCGCCAGCAGCTGGGGGACACTAGCGGGGGGGCCGAACACAGATACGCAGTATTTT
CDR3aa: CASSWGTLAGGPNTDTQYF

v_gene: TRBV12-3/TRBV12-4
j_gene: TRBJ1-1
abundance: -
d_gene: -
CDR3nt: TGTGCCAGCAGTTTGAGAGGGGCGGGGGACACTGAAGCTTTCTTT
CDR3aa: CASSLRGAGDTEAFF

v_gene: TRBV24-1
j_gene: TRBJ2-4
abundance: few
d_gene: -
CDR3nt: TGTGCCACCAGTGATTCAAGGACAGTGGGAAACATTCAGTACTTC
CDR3aa: CATSDSRTVGNIQYF

v_gene: TRBV20-1
j_gene: TRBJ1-6
abundance: -
d_gene: -
CDR3nt: TGCAGTGCGCCGAGACAGAGCTCCTATAATTCACCCCTCCACTTT
CDR3aa: CSAPRQSSYNSPLHF

v_gene: TRBV4-3
j_gene: TRBJ2-7
abundance: few
d_gene: -
CDR3nt: TGCGCCAGCAGCCAAGAACGACGGACAGTGGACGAGCAGTACTTC
CDR3aa: CASSQERRTVDEQYF

v_gene: TRBV28
j_gene: TRBJ1-6
abundance: -
d_gene: -
CDR3nt: TGTGCCAGCAGTTTCGGGGACACCCCGGCGGCCCTCCACTTT
CDR3aa: CASSFGDTPAALHF